The clone carrying this T cell receptor (beta chain) was observed a handful of times. This specimen belongs to a study of blood T cells in healthy people across ages. A second about 6 to 12 cycle PCR used barcoded and J-beta primers. TCRdb itself ran the 5' RACE reads through MiXCR, one entry per CDR3 protein. In the table there are 800,000 to 1,300,000 distinct CDR3 sequences, less than 25% of which are singletons. Total RNA was extracted at no less than 6 micrograms per sample. Per germline, CDR1 MNHEY and CDR2 SVGAGI. The CDR3 totals 15 residues. Trimming shortened V by 6 bases and J by 8 bases, and 19 bases separated the two germline ends. In addition, the sample was reused for a study of T cells of mothers and their children. This second study notes: The search for persistent microchimeric T cell clones detected none.

V is TRBV6-5 and J is TRBJ1-4; D gene uncertain. This sequence originates from a girl aged 2-15 years in good health. The sample comprised blood. Here the CDR3 reads CASSLGTRRNEKLFF. The CDR3 DNA follows: TGTGCCAGCAGCCTGGGTACTCGGCGCAACGAAAAACTGTTTTTT.